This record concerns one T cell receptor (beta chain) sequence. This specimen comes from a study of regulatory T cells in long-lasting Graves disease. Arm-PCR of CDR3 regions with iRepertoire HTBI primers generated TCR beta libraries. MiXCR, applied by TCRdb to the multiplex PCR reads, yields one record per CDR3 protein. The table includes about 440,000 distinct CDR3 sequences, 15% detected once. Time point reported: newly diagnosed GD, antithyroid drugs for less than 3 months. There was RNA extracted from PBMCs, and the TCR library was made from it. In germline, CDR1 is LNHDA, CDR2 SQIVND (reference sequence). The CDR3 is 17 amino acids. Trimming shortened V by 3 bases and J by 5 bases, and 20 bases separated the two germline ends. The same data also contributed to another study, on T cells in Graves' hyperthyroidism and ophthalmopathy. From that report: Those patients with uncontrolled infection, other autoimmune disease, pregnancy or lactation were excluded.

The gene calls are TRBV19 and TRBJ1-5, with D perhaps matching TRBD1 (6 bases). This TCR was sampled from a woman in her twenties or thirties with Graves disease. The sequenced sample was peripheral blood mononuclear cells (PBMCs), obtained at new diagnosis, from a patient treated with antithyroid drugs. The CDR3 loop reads CASSMGQGQGVDQPQHF. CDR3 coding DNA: TGTGCCAGTAGTATGGGCCAGGGGCAGGGTGTGGATCAGCCCCAGCATTTT.